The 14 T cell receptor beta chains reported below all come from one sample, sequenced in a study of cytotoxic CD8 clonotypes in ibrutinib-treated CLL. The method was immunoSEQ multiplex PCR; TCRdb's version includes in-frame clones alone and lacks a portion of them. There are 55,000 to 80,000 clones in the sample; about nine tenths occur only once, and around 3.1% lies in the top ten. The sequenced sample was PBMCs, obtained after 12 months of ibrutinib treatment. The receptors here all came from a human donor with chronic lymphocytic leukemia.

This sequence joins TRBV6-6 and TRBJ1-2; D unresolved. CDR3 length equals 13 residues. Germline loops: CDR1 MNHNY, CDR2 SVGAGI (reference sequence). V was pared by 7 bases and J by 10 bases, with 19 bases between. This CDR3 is CASTQPVSALYTF. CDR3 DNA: TGTGCCAGCACCCAGCCAGTCTCAGCTCTCTACACCTTC.

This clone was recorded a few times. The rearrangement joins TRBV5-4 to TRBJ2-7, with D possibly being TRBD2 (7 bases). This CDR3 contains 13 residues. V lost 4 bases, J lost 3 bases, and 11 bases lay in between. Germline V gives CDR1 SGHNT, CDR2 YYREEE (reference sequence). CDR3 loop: CASSAGAYYEQYF. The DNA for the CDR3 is TGTGCCAGCAGCGCGGGGGCCTACTACGAGCAGTACTTC.

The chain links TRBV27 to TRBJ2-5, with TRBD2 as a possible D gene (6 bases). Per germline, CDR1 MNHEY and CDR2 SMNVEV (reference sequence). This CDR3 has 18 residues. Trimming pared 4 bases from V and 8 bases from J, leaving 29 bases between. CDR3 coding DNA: TGTGCCAGCAGTTCTTTAATGGGACTCGTCAAAGCAAGAGATACCCAGTACTTC. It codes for CASSSLMGLVKARDTQYF.

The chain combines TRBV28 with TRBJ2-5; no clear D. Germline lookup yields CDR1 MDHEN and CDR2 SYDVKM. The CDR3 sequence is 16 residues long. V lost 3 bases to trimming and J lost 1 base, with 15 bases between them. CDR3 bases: TGTGCCAGCAGTTTTTCCGGGTCCGTCGGCCAAGAGACCCAGTACTTC. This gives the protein CASSFSGSVGQETQYF.

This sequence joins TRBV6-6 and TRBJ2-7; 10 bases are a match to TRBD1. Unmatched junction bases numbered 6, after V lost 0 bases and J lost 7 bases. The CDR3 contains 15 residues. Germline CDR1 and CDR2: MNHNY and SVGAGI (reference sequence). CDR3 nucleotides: TGTGCCAGCAGTTACTCGGGGACAGGGGCTAGAGAGCAGTACTTC. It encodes CASSYSGTGAREQYF.

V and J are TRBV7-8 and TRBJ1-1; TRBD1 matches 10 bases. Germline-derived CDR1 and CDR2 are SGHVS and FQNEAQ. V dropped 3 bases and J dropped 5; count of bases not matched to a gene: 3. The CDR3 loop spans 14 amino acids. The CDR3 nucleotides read TGTGCCAGCAGCTTTGGGACAGGGGTTACTGAAGCTTTCTTT. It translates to CASSFGTGVTEAFF.

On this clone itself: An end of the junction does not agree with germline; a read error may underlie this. In nucleotides, the CDR3 is TGCGCCAGCAGCTTGGGAGGGGACTACGGCTACACCTTC. It encodes CASSLGGDYGYTF. V gene TRBV5-1 combines with J gene TRBJ1-2; D might be TRBD1 (5 bases). CDR1 and CDR2 from the germline V gene are SGHRS and YFSETQ. CDR3 size: 13 residues.

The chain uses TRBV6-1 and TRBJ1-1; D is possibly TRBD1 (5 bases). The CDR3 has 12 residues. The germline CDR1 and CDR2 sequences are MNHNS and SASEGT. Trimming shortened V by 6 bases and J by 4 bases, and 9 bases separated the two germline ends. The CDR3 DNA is TGTGCCAGCAGGGGGAGGGGCACTGAAGCTTTCTTT. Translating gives CASRGRGTEAFF.

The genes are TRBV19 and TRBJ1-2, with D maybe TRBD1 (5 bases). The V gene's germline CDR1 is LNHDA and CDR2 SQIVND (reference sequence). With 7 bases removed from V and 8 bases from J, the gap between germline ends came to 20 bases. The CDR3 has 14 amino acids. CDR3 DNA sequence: TGTGCCAGTACTCAGACGGCAGGGATGGGCGGCTACACCTTC. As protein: CASTQTAGMGGYTF. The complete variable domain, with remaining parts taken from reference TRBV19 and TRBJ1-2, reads DGGITQSPKYLFRKEGQNVTLSCEQNLNHDAMYWYRQDPGQGLRLIYYSQIVNDFQKGDIAEGYSVSREKKESFPLTVTSAQKNPTAFYLCASTQTAGMGGYTFGSGTRLTVV.

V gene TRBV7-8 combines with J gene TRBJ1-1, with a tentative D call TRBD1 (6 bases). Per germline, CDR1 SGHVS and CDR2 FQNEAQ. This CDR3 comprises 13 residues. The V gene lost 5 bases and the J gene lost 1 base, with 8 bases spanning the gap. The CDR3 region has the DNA TGTGCCAGCAGCACACAGGGGAACACTGAAGCTTTCTTT. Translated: CASSTQGNTEAFF.

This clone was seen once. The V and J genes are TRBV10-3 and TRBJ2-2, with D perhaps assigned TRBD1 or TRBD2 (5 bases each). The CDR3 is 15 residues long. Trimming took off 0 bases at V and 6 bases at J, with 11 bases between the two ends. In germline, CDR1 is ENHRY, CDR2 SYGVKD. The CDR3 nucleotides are TGTGCCATCAGTGAGTCGGGGCGGGCTCCCGGGGAGCTGTTTTTT. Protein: CAISESGRAPGELFF.

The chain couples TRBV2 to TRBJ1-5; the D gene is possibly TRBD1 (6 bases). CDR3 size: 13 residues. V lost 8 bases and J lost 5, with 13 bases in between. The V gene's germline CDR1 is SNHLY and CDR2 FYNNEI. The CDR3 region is CASGTHLDQPQHF. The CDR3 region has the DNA TGTGCCAGCGGGACACATTTAGATCAGCCCCAGCATTTT.

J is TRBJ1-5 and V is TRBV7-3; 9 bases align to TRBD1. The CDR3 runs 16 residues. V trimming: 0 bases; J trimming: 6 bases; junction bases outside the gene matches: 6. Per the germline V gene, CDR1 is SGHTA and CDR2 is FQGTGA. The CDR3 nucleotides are TGTGCCAGCAGCTTAACCTCCGGGACAGGGCCTCAGCCCCAGCATTTT. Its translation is CASSLTSGTGPQPQHF.

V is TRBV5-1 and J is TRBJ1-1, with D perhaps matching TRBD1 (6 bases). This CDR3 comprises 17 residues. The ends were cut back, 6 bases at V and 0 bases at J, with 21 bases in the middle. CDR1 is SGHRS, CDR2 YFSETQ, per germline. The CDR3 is CASNVGTYSKMNTEAFF. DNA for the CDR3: TGCGCCAGCAACGTTGGGACATACTCGAAGATGAACACTGAAGCTTTCTTT.